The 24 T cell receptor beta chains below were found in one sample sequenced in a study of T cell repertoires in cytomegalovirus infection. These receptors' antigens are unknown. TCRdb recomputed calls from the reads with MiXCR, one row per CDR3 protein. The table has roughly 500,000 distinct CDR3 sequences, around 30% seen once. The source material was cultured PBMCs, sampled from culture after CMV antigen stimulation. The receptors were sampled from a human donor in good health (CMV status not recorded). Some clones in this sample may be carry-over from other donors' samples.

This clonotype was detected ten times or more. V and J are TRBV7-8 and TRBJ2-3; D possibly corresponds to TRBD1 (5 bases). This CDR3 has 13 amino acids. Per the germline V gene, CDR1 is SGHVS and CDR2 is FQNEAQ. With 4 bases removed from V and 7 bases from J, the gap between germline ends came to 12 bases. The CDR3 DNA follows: TGTGCCAGCAGCTCGACAGTGATACATACGCAGTATTTT. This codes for CASSSTVIHTQYF.

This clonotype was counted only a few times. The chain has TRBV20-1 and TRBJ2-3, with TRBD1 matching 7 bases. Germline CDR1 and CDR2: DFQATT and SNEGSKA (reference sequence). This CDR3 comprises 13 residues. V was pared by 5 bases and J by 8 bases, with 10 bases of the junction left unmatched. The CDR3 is CSADQQGSGTQYF. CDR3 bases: TGCAGTGCTGACCAACAGGGGAGTGGTACGCAGTATTTT.

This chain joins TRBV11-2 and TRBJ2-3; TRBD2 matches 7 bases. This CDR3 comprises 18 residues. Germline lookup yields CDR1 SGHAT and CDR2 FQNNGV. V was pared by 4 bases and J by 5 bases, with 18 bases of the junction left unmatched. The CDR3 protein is CASSSIPAGAGFVDTQYF. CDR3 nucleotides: TGTGCCAGCAGCTCCATCCCGGCGGGAGCTGGTTTCGTAGATACGCAGTATTTT.

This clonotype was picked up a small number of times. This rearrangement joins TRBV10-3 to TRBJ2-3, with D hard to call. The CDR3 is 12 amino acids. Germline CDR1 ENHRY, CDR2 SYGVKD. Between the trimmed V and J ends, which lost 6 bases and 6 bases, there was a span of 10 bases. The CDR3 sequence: CAISPFVDTQYF. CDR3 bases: TGTGCCATCAGCCCCTTTGTGGATACGCAGTATTTT.

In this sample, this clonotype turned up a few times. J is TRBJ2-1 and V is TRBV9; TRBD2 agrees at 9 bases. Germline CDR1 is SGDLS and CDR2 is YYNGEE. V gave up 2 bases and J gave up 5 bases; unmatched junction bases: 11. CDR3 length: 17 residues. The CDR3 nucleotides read TGTGCCAGCAGCGTGGGGGGAGCGACTAGCGGAAACAATGAGCAGTTCTTC. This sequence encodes CASSVGGATSGNNEQFF.

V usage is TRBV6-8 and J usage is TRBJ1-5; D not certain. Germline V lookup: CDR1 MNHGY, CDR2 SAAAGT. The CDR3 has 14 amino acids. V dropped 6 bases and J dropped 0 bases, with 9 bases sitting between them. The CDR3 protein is CASSFDPSNQPQHF. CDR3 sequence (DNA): TGTGCCAGCAGCTTTGACCCTAGCAATCAGCCCCAGCATTTT.

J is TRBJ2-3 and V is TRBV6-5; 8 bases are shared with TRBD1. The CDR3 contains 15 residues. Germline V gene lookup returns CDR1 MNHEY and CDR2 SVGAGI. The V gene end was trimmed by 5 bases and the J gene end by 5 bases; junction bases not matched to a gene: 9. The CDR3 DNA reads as TGTGCCAGCAGTACACGGACAGGGCTTCGAGATACGCAGTATTTT. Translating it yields CASSTRTGLRDTQYF.

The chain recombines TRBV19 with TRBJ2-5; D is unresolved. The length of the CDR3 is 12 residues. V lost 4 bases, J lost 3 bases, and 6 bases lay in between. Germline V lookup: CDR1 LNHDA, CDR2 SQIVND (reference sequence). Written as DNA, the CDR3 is TGTGCCAGTAGTACCCGAAAAGAGACCCAGTACTTC. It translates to CASSTRKETQYF. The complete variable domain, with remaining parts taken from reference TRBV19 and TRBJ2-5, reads DGGITQSPKYLFRKEGQNVTLSCEQNLNHDAMYWYRQDPGQGLRLIYYSQIVNDFQKGDIAEGYSVSREKKESFPLTVTSAQKNPTAFYLCASSTRKETQYFGPGTRLLVL.

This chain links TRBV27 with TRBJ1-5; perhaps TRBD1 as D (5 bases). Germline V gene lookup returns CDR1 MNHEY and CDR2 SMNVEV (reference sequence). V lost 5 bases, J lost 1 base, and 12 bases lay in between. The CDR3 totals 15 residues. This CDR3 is CASSPRGKSNQPQHF. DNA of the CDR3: TGTGCCAGCAGTCCACGGGGGAAGAGCAATCAGCCCCAGCATTTT.

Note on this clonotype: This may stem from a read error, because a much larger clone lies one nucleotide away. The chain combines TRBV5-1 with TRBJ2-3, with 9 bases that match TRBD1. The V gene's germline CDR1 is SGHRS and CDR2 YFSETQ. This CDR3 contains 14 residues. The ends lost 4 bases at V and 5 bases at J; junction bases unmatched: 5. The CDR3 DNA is TGCGCCAGCAGCCCGGGACAGGGCCGAGATACGCAGTATTTT. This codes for CASSPGQGRDTQYF.

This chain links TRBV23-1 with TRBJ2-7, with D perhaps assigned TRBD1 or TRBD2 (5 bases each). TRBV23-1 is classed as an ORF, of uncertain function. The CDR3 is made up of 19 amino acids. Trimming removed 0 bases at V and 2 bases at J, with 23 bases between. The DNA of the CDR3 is TGCGCCAGCAGTCAATCAGGAAAGGGACCCTTAGGTGGACCCTACGAGCAGTACTTC. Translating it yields CASSQSGKGPLGGPYEQYF.

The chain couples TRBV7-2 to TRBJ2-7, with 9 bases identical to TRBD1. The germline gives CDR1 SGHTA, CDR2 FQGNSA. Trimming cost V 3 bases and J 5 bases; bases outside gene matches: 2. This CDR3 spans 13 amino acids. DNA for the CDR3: TGTGCCAGCAGCTTCCGGGACAGGGACGAGCAGTACTTC. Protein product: CASSFRDRDEQYF.

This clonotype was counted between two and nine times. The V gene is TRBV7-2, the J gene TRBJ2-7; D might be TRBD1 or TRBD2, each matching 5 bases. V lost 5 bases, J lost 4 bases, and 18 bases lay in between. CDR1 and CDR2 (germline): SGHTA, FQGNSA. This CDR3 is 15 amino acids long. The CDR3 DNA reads TGTGCCAGCAGCCCGGGGACGCCTCCGAATTACGAGCAGTACTTC. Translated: CASSPGTPPNYEQYF.

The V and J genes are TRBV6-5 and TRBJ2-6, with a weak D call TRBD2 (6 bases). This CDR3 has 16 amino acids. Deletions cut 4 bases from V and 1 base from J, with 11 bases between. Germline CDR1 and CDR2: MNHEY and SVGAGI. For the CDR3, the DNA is TGTGCCAGCAGTTCCCCCGGACTATCTGGGGCCAACGTCCTGACTTTC. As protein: CASSSPGLSGANVLTF.

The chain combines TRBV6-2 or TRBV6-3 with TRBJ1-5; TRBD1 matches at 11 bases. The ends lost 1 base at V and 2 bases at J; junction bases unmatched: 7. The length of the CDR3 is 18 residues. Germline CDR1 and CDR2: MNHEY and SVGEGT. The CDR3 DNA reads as TGTGCCAGCAGTTACTTTGGACAGGGGGCATGGGGCAATCAGCCCCAGCATTTT. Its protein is CASSYFGQGAWGNQPQHF.

CDR3 region: CTSNYGIRTEAFF. DNA of the CDR3: TGTACCAGCAACTACGGGATACGCACTGAAGCTTTCTTT. This sequence joins TRBV7-2 and TRBJ1-1; D unclear. V was shortened by 7 bases and J by 4 bases, with 13 bases between the two germline ends. Germline V gene lookup returns CDR1 SGHTA and CDR2 FQGNSA. CDR3 length equals 13 residues.

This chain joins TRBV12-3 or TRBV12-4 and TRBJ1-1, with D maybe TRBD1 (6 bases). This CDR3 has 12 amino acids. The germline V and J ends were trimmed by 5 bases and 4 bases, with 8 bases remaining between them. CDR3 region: CASSTRGTEAFF. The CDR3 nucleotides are TGTGCCAGCAGTACCAGGGGCACTGAAGCTTTCTTT.

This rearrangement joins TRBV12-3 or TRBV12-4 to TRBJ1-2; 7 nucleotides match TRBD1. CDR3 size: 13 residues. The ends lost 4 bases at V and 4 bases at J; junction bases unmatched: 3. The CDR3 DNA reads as TGTGCCAGCAGTTCCGCAGGGGGCTATGGCTACACCTTC. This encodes CASSSAGGYGYTF.

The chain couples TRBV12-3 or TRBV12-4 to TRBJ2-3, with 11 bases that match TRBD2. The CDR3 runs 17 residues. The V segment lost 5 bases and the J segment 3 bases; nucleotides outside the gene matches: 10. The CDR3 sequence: CASSPRLAGGRTDTQYF. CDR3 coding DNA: TGTGCCAGCAGTCCCCGATTAGCGGGAGGGAGGACAGATACGCAGTATTTT.

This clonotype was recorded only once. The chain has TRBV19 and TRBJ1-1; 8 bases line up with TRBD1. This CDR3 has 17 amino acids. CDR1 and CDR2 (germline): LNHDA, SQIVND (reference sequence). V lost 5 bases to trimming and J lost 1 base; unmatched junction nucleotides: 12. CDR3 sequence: CASSSRQGLGGNTEAFF. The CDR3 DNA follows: TGTGCCAGTAGTTCAAGACAGGGGCTGGGGGGGAACACTGAAGCTTTCTTT.

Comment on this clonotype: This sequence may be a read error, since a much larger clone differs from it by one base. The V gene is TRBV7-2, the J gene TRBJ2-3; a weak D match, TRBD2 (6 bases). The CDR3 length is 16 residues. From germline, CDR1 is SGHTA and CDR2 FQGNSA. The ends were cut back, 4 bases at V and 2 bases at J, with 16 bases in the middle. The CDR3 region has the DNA TGTGCCAGCAGCTCGACTGGCGGGACCTACACAGATACGCAGTATTTT. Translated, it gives CASSSTGGTYTDTQYF.

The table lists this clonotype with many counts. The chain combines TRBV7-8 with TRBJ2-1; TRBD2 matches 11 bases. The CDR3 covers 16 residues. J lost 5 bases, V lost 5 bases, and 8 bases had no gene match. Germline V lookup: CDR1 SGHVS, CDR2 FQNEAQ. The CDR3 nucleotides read TGTGCCAGCAGCCCCCGGTTGGGACTAGCGGACAATGAGCAGTTCTTC. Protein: CASSPRLGLADNEQFF.

The CDR3 DNA reads as TGTGCCACCAGCAGAGATCTACAGGGGAGAAACACCATATATTTT. Amino acids: CATSRDLQGRNTIYF. The chain joins TRBV15 to TRBJ1-3; TRBD1 matches 7 bases. The V gene's germline CDR1 is LNHNV and CDR2 YYDKDF (reference sequence). J gave up 5 bases and V 0 bases, and 4 bases lay outside the gene matches. The CDR3 is made up of 15 amino acids.

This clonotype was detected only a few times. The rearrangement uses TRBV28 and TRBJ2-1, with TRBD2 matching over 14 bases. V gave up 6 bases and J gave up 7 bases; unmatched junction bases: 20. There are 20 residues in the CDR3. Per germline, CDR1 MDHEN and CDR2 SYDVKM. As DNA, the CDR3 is TGTGCCAGCAGCTATGTATACCCCGTCACCGGGACTAGCGGGAGAAATGAGCAGTTCTTC. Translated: CASSYVYPVTGTSGRNEQFF.